This is a list of T cell receptor beta chains from one sample in a study of T cells in localized non-small cell lung cancer. Some clones are missing from TCRdb's copy, which holds only in-frame ones; the method was immunoSEQ multiplex PCR. Among 30,000 to 35,000 clones listed, roughly 93% were seen once. Sequenced material: peripheral blood, taken before any cancer treatment. The receptors were gathered from a female donor of 60 years or more with stage I lung adenocarcinoma. Each CDR3 is given without its conserved first and last residue.

V,J,CDR3
TRBV11-2,TRBJ2-1,ASSRTSGIVTKRYEQF
TRBV7-3,TRBJ2-4,ASSAGLAGGNIQY
TRBV7-8,TRBJ2-7,ASSLASSGGYEQY
TRBV12-5,TRBJ1-2,ASGLGTGYGYT
TRBV19,TRBJ1-4,ASTYQGDEKLF
TRBV18,TRBJ1-1,ASSPSQKVMNTEAF
TRBV20-1,TRBJ1-1,SARGRTEAF
TRBV4-3,TRBJ1-1,ASSQDEGAATEAF
TRBV4-2,TRBJ2-1,ASSQEREKSEQF
TRBV18,TRBJ1-2,ASSPLGDADGYT
TRBV6-4,TRBJ1-1,ASSASIYTEAF
TRBV28,TRBJ2-1,ASSLATSGRNEQF
TRBV6-4,TRBJ2-1,ASSDRDGYNEQF
TRBV7-9,TRBJ1-2,ASSLDWGAGTGYT
TRBV19,TRBJ1-1,ASSKNMGRQNTEAF
TRBV7-3,TRBJ2-2,ASSRQGNTGELF
TRBV11-2,TRBJ2-1,ASSPGQGRNNEQF
TRBV29-1,TRBJ2-3,SVARRGVGTDTQY
TRBV7-9,TRBJ1-1,ASMSQGASTEAF
TRBV5-6,TRBJ2-3,ASSLAGGYTDTQY
TRBV29-1,TRBJ1-1,SAQTGEGTEAF
TRBV28,TRBJ1-3,ASSLGFSGNTIY
TRBV9,TRBJ1-4,ASSVYGATNEKLF
TRBV14,TRBJ1-2,ASSRTGLGGYT
TRBV11-2,TRBJ2-7,ASSFGRREQY
TRBV7-8,TRBJ1-3,ASSPGPARGGNTIY
TRBV28,TRBJ1-3,ASSLWGNGNTIY
TRBV29-1,TRBJ1-6,SVGGTADSPLH
TRBV2,TRBJ2-4,ASSTGTSLIQY
TRBV6-5,TRBJ1-2,ASSYSGQGRNYGYT
TRBV20-1,TRBJ1-5,SAQGIQPQH
TRBV19,TRBJ2-1,ASRGSGEQF
TRBV7-8,TRBJ2-1,ASSLTSGRSNEQF
TRBV30,TRBJ2-3,AWSSYSREVSTDTQY
TRBV9,TRBJ1-5,ASSVVYLSNQPQH
TRBV2,TRBJ1-4,ASSFDRVATNEKLF
TRBV28,TRBJ1-2,ASSQGQGAYGYT
TRBV18,TRBJ2-1,ASSPLTYNEQF
TRBV7-9,TRBJ2-1,ASSSLAGGPSYNEQF